This T cell receptor beta chain derives from a study of blood T cell repertoires in COVID-19. Study-level information: The study drew acute and convalescent COVID-19 samples from the United States, Italy and Spain. T cells, B-cell-depleted T cells, or PBMCs supplied cDNA or gDNA.

Original data processing: For nucleated cells, counts were estimated from reference gene primer amplification. Clones were sequenced by immunoSEQ multiplex PCR, and TCRdb holds only the in-frame ones, with some missing. That table is the source of V, J and clone size, and D and trimming were worked out from the DNA. The sample has more than 200,000 clones, around nine tenths seen once. The CDR3 runs to 15 residues. V lost 4 bases, J lost 0 bases, and 12 bases lay in between. The V gene's germline CDR1 is LGHDT and CDR2 YNNKEL (reference sequence). The receptor was isolated from an elderly man with acute or convalescent COVID-19. This rearrangement joins TRBV3-1 (or the pseudogene TRBV3-2) to TRBJ1-1; D might be TRBD1 (6 bases). The sample was peripheral blood. This CDR3 is CASSPWGHLNTEAFF. In nucleotides, the CDR3 is TGTGCCAGCAGCCCATGGGGACATCTGAACACTGAAGCTTTCTTT.